Reported below is one T cell receptor (beta chain). The repertoire was sequenced with immunoSEQ multiplex PCR; TCRdb's copy has only in-frame clones and lacks some. The table lists approximately 130,000 clones, around 83% of them singletons, with approximately 20% in the top ten. These data belong to a study of blood T cell repertoires in COVID-19. Study in general: Italy, Spain and the United States were the sources of the convalescent and acute COVID-19 samples. PBMCs, B-cell-depleted T cells, or T cells were the source of the cDNA or gDNA that made up the material.

The CDR3 has 15 residues. Deletions cut 5 bases from V and 7 bases from J, with 20 bases between. Germline-derived CDR1 and CDR2 are LNHDA and SQIVND (reference sequence). V gene TRBV19 combines with J gene TRBJ1-2, with D maybe TRBD1 (5 bases). This TCR was sampled from a man between 25 and 39 years old who had recovered from COVID-19. Input material: PBMCs or T cells enriched from blood (not recorded which). As DNA, the CDR3 is TGTGCCAGTAGTCCCGACGGGGGACGCGAGCCTGGCTACACCTTC. It translates to CASSPDGGREPGYTF.